This T cell receptor beta chain was retrieved from a study of beta chain features in type 1 diabetes listed by TCRdb under 2018. With regard to the full study: Mean age, gender distribution, total cell number and subset yield were not different between patients and healthy donors. A total of about 99,000,000 sorted cells were examined across all samples, and RNA yield correlated strongly with the number of cells per subset. Regulatory and stem cell-like memory subsets were obtained from only 8 patients and roughly 8 healthy donors, while naive and central memory subsets were obtained from all 30 or so donors. The study compared TCRB repertoires of sorted circulating CD4+ T cell subsets between recently diagnosed type 1 diabetes patients and matched healthy donors. What the authors observed across the whole study: Shorter templates might be favored by PCR, yet because patient and control samples were amplified and corrected together, any such skew would affect both groups equally. Because cDNA was sequenced instead of genomic DNA, activated cells with high expression could be over-represented, although the groups did not differ in activation or CD3 levels. At VDJ recombination sites, patients with type 1 diabetes made fewer insertions and deleted more nucleotides, a pattern implying thymic rearrangement abnormalities. The naive, central memory and regulatory TCRB repertoires appeared to resemble one another more closely among patients than among healthy donors. In all four CD4+ subsets, TCRB CDR3 length was moderately but significantly shorter in type 1 diabetes patients. Only small numbers of individuals were included in the HLA sub-analyses, which left unresolved whether HLA type had any influence on TCRB rearrangement.

The entire isolated RNA was reverse transcribed using the High Capacity cDNA Reverse Transcription Kit, and thus expressed TCRB transcripts were sequenced. Stem cell-like memory T cell samples underwent survey-depth immunoSEQ sequencing, averaging about 1.01 million total reads per sample. After sorted cells were lysed in RLT buffer, RNA was extracted with DNase-treated RNeasy Micro or Mini kits, with the choice depending on cell number. To prevent cross-contamination, each cell subset was processed individually, whereas patient and healthy donor samples were processed jointly. The immunoSEQ multiplex PCR was used to amplify TCRB sequences from cDNA, generating 87-bp fragments that spanned the CDR3 region. The amplicons were sequenced using the Illumina HiSeq platform. Turning to the authors' computational methods: PCR bias was corrected computationally using synthetic template baselines, and reads within Hamming distance 2 were collapsed, with unmergeable singletons discarded. Reads were aligned against IMGT so that V, D and J genes, CDR3 length and insertions or deletions at six rearrangement sites could be assigned. Within each subset, clonotype counts were normalized to sorted cell number, after which true diversity and Gini coefficients were computed with the tcR R package. Repertoire sharing was quantified using the overlap coefficient calculated on TCRB nucleotide sequences. As stored in TCRdb, this immuneACCESS dataset retains in-frame rearrangements with V and J assigned. A fraction of the clones does not appear; measured against another copy, unresolved V genes explain less than half of the discrepancy, and the remainder lacks a known reason. Clone size and V and J calls were adopted from that table, with D and trimming inferred from the DNA. A total of about 110,000 clones appear in this sample, roughly 43% of them only once. The ten largest make up around 0.07% of the sample.

This clone was counted only a few times. Its antigen has not been determined. No base quality values were provided; no much bigger clone lies one nucleotide off. A single peripheral blood draw of approximately 120 mL on average was collected from each donor into heparinised tubes. A BD FACSAria II was used to sort naive, central memory, regulatory and stem cell-like memory CD4+ T cells with a panel that included CD45RO, CCR7, CD25, CD127, CD95 and CD27. Purity was above 95% for every sorted population. PBMCs were isolated immediately by Lymphoprep density gradient centrifugation and stained directly without culture. To minimize batch effects, samples were stained and sorted in pairs, one healthy donor with one patient per experiment. V is pared back by 5 bases and J by 3 bases, with 17 bases lying between the germline termini. CDR1 is given as SEHNR and CDR2 as FQNEAQ, both from the germline V gene (reference sequence). From the cysteine through the phenylalanine, the CDR3 covers 15 amino acids. Just CDR3 DNA is preserved here, 45 bases in frame from base 1.

Sequencing input: stem cell memory CD4+ T cells from blood. This sample's cell subset or site label indicates: stem cell-like memory CD4+ T cells. The source of this sequence is a woman under 30 in good health. The receptor chain draws on TRBV7-9 and TRBJ2-7; TRBD1 could be the D gene, as 6 bases match. The DNA reads TGTGCCAGCAGCCGATTTTCCGGACAGATCTACGAGCAGTACTTC. Translation gives CASSRFSGQIYEQYF.